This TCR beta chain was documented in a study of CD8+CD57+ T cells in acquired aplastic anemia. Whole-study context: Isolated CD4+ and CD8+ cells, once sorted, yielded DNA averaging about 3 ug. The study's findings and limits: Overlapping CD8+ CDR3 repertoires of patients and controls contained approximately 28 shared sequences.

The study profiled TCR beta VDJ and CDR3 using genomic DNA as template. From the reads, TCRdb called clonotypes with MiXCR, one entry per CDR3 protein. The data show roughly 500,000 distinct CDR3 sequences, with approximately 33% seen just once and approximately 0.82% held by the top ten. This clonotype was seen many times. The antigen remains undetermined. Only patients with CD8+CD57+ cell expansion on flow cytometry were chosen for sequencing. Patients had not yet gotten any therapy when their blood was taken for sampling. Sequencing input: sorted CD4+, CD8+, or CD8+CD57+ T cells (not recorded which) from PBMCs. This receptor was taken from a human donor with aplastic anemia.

In nucleotides, the CDR3 is TGCAGTGCCTCCCGATCCAATGAGCAGTTCTTC. Translated: CSASRSNEQFF. J is TRBJ2-1 and V is TRBV20-1; unclear D gene. V lost 6 bases, J lost 6 bases, and 9 bases lay in between. Germline values: CDR1 DFQATT, CDR2 SNEGSKA (reference sequence). The CDR3 contains 11 residues.